Listed below are T cell receptor beta chains from one sample, sequenced in a study of cytomegalovirus exposure and HLA in healthy donors. Only in-frame clones appear in the TCRdb table, and some are missing; sequencing was by immunoSEQ multiplex PCR. The sample has roughly 130,000 clones; more than 75% are singletons. The sequenced sample was PBMCs. Every receptor here comes from a man in his forties in good health and CMV-seronegative. Both conserved end residues are part of each CDR3. Each record gives: clone size, D gene, J gene, V gene, CDR3 DNA, CDR3 protein. A D gene is named only where the DNA matches it firmly. A row's size may be missing; if present it is once, few, many or a size class.

abundance: .
d_gene: TRBD1
j_gene: TRBJ2-7
v_gene: TRBV6-5
CDR3nt: TGTGCCAGCAGTTACAGGGGGCTGTACGAGCAGTACTTC
CDR3aa: CASSYRGLYEQYF

abundance: .
d_gene: TRBD2
j_gene: TRBJ2-5
v_gene: TRBV2
CDR3nt: TGTGCCAGCAGGACTAGCGAGGAGACCCAGTACTTC
CDR3aa: CASRTSEETQYF

abundance: few
d_gene: TRBD1
j_gene: TRBJ1-2
v_gene: TRBV28
CDR3nt: TGTGCCAGCAGTCCATGGACAGGGGAGAACTATGGCTACACCTTC
CDR3aa: CASSPWTGENYGYTF

abundance: .
d_gene: TRBD1
j_gene: TRBJ2-2
v_gene: TRBV10-3
CDR3nt: TGTGCCATCAGTAGGGGGACAGCTTCCCCCGGGGAGCTGTTTTTT
CDR3aa: CAISRGTASPGELFF

abundance: .
d_gene: .
j_gene: TRBJ1-5
v_gene: TRBV10-2
CDR3nt: TGCGCCAGCAGCGAGCAGGAGGGACAGCCCCAGCATTTT
CDR3aa: CASSEQEGQPQHF

abundance: .
d_gene: TRBD2
j_gene: TRBJ2-3
v_gene: TRBV28
CDR3nt: TGTGCCAGCAGCATACTAGCGGGAGGGCCCACAGATACGCAGTATTTT
CDR3aa: CASSILAGGPTDTQYF

abundance: .
d_gene: .
j_gene: TRBJ2-7
v_gene: TRBV28
CDR3nt: TGTGCCGCGGGGGCAGGGGGCAACTACGAGCAGTACTTC
CDR3aa: CAAGAGGNYEQYF

abundance: .
d_gene: TRBD2
j_gene: TRBJ2-2
v_gene: TRBV6-6
CDR3nt: TGTGCCAGCAGTCCTCCTCTAGCGGATAACACCGGGGAGCTGTTTTTT
CDR3aa: CASSPPLADNTGELFF

abundance: .
d_gene: TRBD2
j_gene: TRBJ2-1
v_gene: TRBV6-5
CDR3nt: TGTGCCAGCAGTTCGCTAGCGGGTCCCTACAATGAGCAGTTCTTC
CDR3aa: CASSSLAGPYNEQFF

abundance: .
d_gene: .
j_gene: TRBJ1-4
v_gene: TRBV19
CDR3nt: TGTGCCAGCTCTCCGGGGCGCGGGGATGAAAAACTGTTTTTT
CDR3aa: CASSPGRGDEKLFF

abundance: .
d_gene: TRBD1
j_gene: TRBJ1-3
v_gene: TRBV5-1
CDR3nt: TGCGCCAGCAGCACCGGACAGGGGAGGTCTGGAAACACCATATATTTT
CDR3aa: CASSTGQGRSGNTIYF

abundance: .
d_gene: TRBD2
j_gene: TRBJ2-3
v_gene: TRBV11-2
CDR3nt: TGTGCCAGCAGCTTAGTATTGGCTAGCGGGGGGGCAGCAGATACGCAGTATTTT
CDR3aa: CASSLVLASGGAADTQYF

abundance: .
d_gene: TRBD1
j_gene: TRBJ2-7
v_gene: TRBV5-4
CDR3nt: TGTGCCAGCAGTTCCGGGACAGGGGGCCTTTTCTCCTACGAGCAGTACTTC
CDR3aa: CASSSGTGGLFSYEQYF

abundance: .
d_gene: .
j_gene: TRBJ1-1
v_gene: TRBV19
CDR3nt: TGTGCCAGTAGTCGTCATTCGTCGGACACTGAAGCTTTCTTT
CDR3aa: CASSRHSSDTEAFF

abundance: .
d_gene: .
j_gene: TRBJ1-2
v_gene: TRBV27
CDR3nt: TGTGCCAGCAGTTTATCGGGGGCGCCGGATGGCTACACCTTC
CDR3aa: CASSLSGAPDGYTF

abundance: few
d_gene: TRBD1
j_gene: TRBJ2-7
v_gene: TRBV5-1
CDR3nt: TGCGCCAGCAGCGCTACGACAGGGATGGGCTCCTACGAGCAGTACTTC
CDR3aa: CASSATTGMGSYEQYF

abundance: .
d_gene: .
j_gene: TRBJ2-7
v_gene: TRBV28
CDR3nt: TGTGCCAGCAGTGAGGGGGAAGCCTACGAGCAGTACTTC
CDR3aa: CASSEGEAYEQYF

abundance: .
d_gene: TRBD1
j_gene: TRBJ1-4
v_gene: TRBV2
CDR3nt: TGTGCCAGCAACAGGGACAGGGGGCAATCTGGTGAAAAACTGTTTTTT
CDR3aa: CASNRDRGQSGEKLFF

abundance: .
d_gene: TRBD2
j_gene: TRBJ2-1
v_gene: TRBV5-1
CDR3nt: TGCGCCAGCAGCCAAACACTAGCGGGGACCTACAATGAGCAGTTCTTC
CDR3aa: CASSQTLAGTYNEQFF

abundance: .
d_gene: TRBD2
j_gene: TRBJ2-5
v_gene: TRBV5-6
CDR3nt: TGTGCCAGCAGCTTCTTTTCCGGGGGCGGGGGGGAAGAGACCCAGTACTTC
CDR3aa: CASSFFSGGGGEETQYF

abundance: .
d_gene: .
j_gene: TRBJ1-5
v_gene: TRBV7-3
CDR3nt: TGTGCCAGCAGCCCGGACCCGGGGGATTGGCCCCAGCATTTT
CDR3aa: CASSPDPGDWPQHF

abundance: many
d_gene: .
j_gene: TRBJ2-3
v_gene: TRBV6-4
CDR3nt: TGTGCCAGCAGTGATGGAGGGGATGGGGGAGATACGCAGTATTTT
CDR3aa: CASSDGGDGGDTQYF

abundance: .
d_gene: .
j_gene: TRBJ2-3
v_gene: TRBV7-9
CDR3nt: TGTGCCAGCAGTGGGACACCCAGCACAGATACGCAGTATTTT
CDR3aa: CASSGTPSTDTQYF

abundance: .
d_gene: .
j_gene: TRBJ2-5
v_gene: TRBV7-2
CDR3nt: TGTGCCAGCAGCTTAGATTCCGGACACGGCCAAGAGACCCAGTACTTC
CDR3aa: CASSLDSGHGQETQYF

abundance: .
d_gene: TRBD1
j_gene: TRBJ1-4
v_gene: TRBV19
CDR3nt: TGTGCCAGTAGGGCGGACAGGGTGGTTACGACACTGGCGAGCTGGGATGAAAAACTGTTTTTT
CDR3aa: CASRADRVVTTLASWDEKLFF

abundance: .
d_gene: .
j_gene: TRBJ1-6
v_gene: TRBV6-1
CDR3nt: TGTGCCAGCTCCGACAGCTATTATTCACCCCTCCACTTT
CDR3aa: CASSDSYYSPLHF

abundance: .
d_gene: .
j_gene: TRBJ1-6
v_gene: TRBV10-1
CDR3nt: TGCGCCAGCAAATCCGGGACAAATTCACCCCTCCACTTT
CDR3aa: CASKSGTNSPLHF

abundance: .
d_gene: .
j_gene: TRBJ2-4
v_gene: TRBV10-2
CDR3nt: TGCGCCAGCAGTGAATACGTTTCCCTAGCCAAAAACAGTCAGTACTTC
CDR3aa: CASSEYVSLAKNSQYF

abundance: .
d_gene: TRBD1
j_gene: TRBJ2-2
v_gene: TRBV27
CDR3nt: TGTGCCAGCAGTCGACAGGGGGCCGGGGAGCTGTTTTTT
CDR3aa: CASSRQGAGELFF

abundance: .
d_gene: .
j_gene: TRBJ2-3
v_gene: TRBV19
CDR3nt: TGTGCCAGTAGGCCATCGGTGGCTCTAGGTACAGATACGCAGTATTTT
CDR3aa: CASRPSVALGTDTQYF

abundance: .
d_gene: .
j_gene: TRBJ2-2
v_gene: TRBV7-7
CDR3nt: TGTGCCAGCAGCTCTAACGGGGGAACCAACACCGGGGAGCTGTTTTTT
CDR3aa: CASSSNGGTNTGELFF

abundance: .
d_gene: TRBD1
j_gene: TRBJ2-6
v_gene: TRBV5-1
CDR3nt: TGCGCCAGCAGCCCAGAGGTGCAGGGGGCGTCTGGGGCCAACGTCCTGACTTTC
CDR3aa: CASSPEVQGASGANVLTF

abundance: .
d_gene: .
j_gene: TRBJ1-3
v_gene: TRBV7-9
CDR3nt: TGTGCCAGCAGCTTAGCGGACTCTAGGGCCTCTGGAAACACCATATATTTT
CDR3aa: CASSLADSRASGNTIYF

abundance: .
d_gene: .
j_gene: TRBJ1-1
v_gene: TRBV5-1
CDR3nt: TGCGCCAGCAGCGACTACTCGGTGGACAGCCGTACTGAAGCTTTCTTT
CDR3aa: CASSDYSVDSRTEAFF

abundance: .
d_gene: TRBD1
j_gene: TRBJ2-7
v_gene: TRBV7-8
CDR3nt: TGTGCCAGCAGCTTCAGGGGGCTCTTATACGAGCAGTACTTC
CDR3aa: CASSFRGLLYEQYF

abundance: few
d_gene: .
j_gene: TRBJ1-3
v_gene: TRBV5-5
CDR3nt: TGTGCCAGCAGCTTGGATGATTTTTCGAGCTCTGGAAACACCATATATTTT
CDR3aa: CASSLDDFSSSGNTIYF

abundance: .
d_gene: .
j_gene: TRBJ2-5
v_gene: TRBV28
CDR3nt: TGTGCCAGCAGTTCCGGGTCCCAGACTAGGACCCAGTACTTC
CDR3aa: CASSSGSQTRTQYF

abundance: .
d_gene: .
j_gene: TRBJ1-5
v_gene: TRBV9
CDR3nt: TGTGCCAGTAGTCGGGGGGATCATCAGCCCCAGCATTTT
CDR3aa: CASSRGDHQPQHF

abundance: .
d_gene: .
j_gene: TRBJ1-4
v_gene: TRBV5-1
CDR3nt: TGCGCCAGCAGCTCCTCGCAGGGGTATGAAAAACTGTTTTTT
CDR3aa: CASSSSQGYEKLFF

abundance: few
d_gene: TRBD1
j_gene: TRBJ2-3
v_gene: TRBV28
CDR3nt: TGTGCCAGCAGTTTCCCCCGGGACAGGGGATCCACAGATACGCAGTATTTT
CDR3aa: CASSFPRDRGSTDTQYF

abundance: .
d_gene: .
j_gene: TRBJ1-1
v_gene: TRBV11-2
CDR3nt: TGTGCCAGCAGCTCTCGGGGAGCCATGAACACTGAAGCTTTCTTT
CDR3aa: CASSSRGAMNTEAFF

abundance: .
d_gene: .
j_gene: TRBJ2-3
v_gene: TRBV6-5
CDR3nt: TGTGCCAGTCGGTCATCGGGAGTTCGAACAGATACGCAGTATTTT
CDR3aa: CASRSSGVRTDTQYF

abundance: .
d_gene: .
j_gene: TRBJ2-7
v_gene: TRBV5-1
CDR3nt: TGCGCCAGCAGCTTGACCGGGTCCTCCTACGAGCAGTACTTC
CDR3aa: CASSLTGSSYEQYF

abundance: once
d_gene: .
j_gene: TRBJ2-1
v_gene: TRBV9
CDR3nt: TGTGCCAGCAGCTACGGCGAGGCGTACAATGAGCAGTTCTTC
CDR3aa: CASSYGEAYNEQFF

abundance: few
d_gene: TRBD2
j_gene: TRBJ2-3
v_gene: TRBV12-5
CDR3nt: TGTGCTAGTGGTTCCCGGACTAGCGGGAGTACAGATACGCAGTATTTT
CDR3aa: CASGSRTSGSTDTQYF

abundance: .
d_gene: .
j_gene: TRBJ1-2
v_gene: TRBV4-3
CDR3nt: TGCGCCAGCAGCCAAGAACGGGATGGAGGCTATGGCTACACCTTC
CDR3aa: CASSQERDGGYGYTF

abundance: .
d_gene: .
j_gene: TRBJ2-1
v_gene: TRBV11-2
CDR3nt: TGTGCCAGCAGCTTAGTTACAGAGTCCTCCCCGCAGTTCTTC
CDR3aa: CASSLVTESSPQFF

abundance: .
d_gene: .
j_gene: TRBJ1-1
v_gene: TRBV4-1
CDR3nt: TGCGCCAGCACCCGAGGCCGAGGGTTGAACACTGAAGCTTTCTTT
CDR3aa: CASTRGRGLNTEAFF

abundance: .
d_gene: TRBD1
j_gene: TRBJ2-5
v_gene: TRBV6-5
CDR3nt: TGTGCCAGCAGTTACACTGGACAGGCCGGGACCCAGTACTTC
CDR3aa: CASSYTGQAGTQYF

abundance: .
d_gene: .
j_gene: TRBJ1-5
v_gene: TRBV6-5
CDR3nt: TGTGCCAGCAGTTGGGGAGGGGGGAGCAATCAGCCCCAGCATTTT
CDR3aa: CASSWGGGSNQPQHF

abundance: .
d_gene: .
j_gene: TRBJ2-7
v_gene: TRBV28
CDR3nt: TGTGCCAGCAGTTTAATGGGCAGCTACGAGCAGTACTTC
CDR3aa: CASSLMGSYEQYF

abundance: once
d_gene: .
j_gene: TRBJ2-7
v_gene: TRBV19
CDR3nt: TGTGCCAGTAGTACTGGGGCAGCCCTAAACCCCTACGAGCAGTACTTC
CDR3aa: CASSTGAALNPYEQYF